This T cell receptor beta chain was sequenced during a study of blood T cells in healthy people across ages. Study background: Per two T cells, about one barcoded beta molecule was captured through template switching.

A few counts support this clonotype. Those donating, healthy Caucasian individuals from Russia, were aged about 6 to 95. Drawing of peripheral blood yielded 8.5 to 10 milliliters from each donor. Per-sample yields of isolated PBMCs were at least 6.5 million. Germline V gene lookup returns CDR1 GTSNPN and CDR2 SVGIG (reference sequence). The CDR3 length is 14 residues. Germline trimming cut 2 bases from V and 2 bases from J; bases unmatched to any gene: 0. Sample-barcoded 5' priming and a J-beta primer mix drove a second PCR of roughly 6 to 12 cycles. TCRdb fed the 5' RACE reads into MiXCR, producing one record per CDR3 protein. The sample holds roughly 700,000 distinct CDR3 sequences, about a third seen once.

This TCR was sampled from a woman of 80 years or more in good health. The genes are TRBV30 and TRBJ2-6; 7 bases are a match to TRBD2. The sample was blood. This chain's CDR3 is CAWSRGAGANVLTF. The CDR3 DNA reads as TGTGCCTGGAGTCGGGGGGCTGGGGCCAACGTCCTGACTTTC.